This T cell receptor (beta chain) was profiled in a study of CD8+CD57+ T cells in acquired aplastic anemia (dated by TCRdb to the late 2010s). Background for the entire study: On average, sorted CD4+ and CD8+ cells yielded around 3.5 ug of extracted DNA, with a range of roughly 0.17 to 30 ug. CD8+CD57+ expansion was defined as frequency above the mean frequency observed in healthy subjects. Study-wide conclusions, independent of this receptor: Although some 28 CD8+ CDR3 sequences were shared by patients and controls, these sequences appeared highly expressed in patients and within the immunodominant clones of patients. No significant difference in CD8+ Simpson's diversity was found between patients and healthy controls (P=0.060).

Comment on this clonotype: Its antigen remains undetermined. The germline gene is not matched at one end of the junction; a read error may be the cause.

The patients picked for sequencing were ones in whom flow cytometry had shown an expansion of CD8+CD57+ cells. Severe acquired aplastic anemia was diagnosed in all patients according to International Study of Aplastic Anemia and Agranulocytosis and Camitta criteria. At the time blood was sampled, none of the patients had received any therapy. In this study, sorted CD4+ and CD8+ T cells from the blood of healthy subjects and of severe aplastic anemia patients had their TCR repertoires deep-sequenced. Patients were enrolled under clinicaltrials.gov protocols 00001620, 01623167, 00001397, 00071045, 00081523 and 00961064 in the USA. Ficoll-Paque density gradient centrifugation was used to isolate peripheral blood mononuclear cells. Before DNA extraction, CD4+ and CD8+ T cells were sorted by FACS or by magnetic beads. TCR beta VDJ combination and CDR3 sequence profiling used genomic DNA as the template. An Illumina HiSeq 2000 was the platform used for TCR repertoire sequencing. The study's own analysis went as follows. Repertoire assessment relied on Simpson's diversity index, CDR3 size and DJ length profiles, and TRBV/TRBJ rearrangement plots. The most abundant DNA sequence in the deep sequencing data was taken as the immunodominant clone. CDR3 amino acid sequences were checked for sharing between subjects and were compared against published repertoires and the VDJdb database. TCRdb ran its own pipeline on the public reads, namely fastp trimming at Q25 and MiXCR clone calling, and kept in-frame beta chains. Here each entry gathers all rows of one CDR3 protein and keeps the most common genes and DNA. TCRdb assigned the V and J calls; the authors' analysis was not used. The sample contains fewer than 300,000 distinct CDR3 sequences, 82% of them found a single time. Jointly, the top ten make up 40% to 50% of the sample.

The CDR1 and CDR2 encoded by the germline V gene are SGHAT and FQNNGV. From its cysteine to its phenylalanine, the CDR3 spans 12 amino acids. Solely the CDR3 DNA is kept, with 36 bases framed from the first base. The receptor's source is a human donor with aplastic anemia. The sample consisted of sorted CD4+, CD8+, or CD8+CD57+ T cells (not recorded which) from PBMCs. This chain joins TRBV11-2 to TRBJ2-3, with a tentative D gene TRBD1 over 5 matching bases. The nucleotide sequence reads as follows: TGTTCCAGTCAGGGCCTCCCGGAAACGCAGTATTTT. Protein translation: CSSQGLPETQYF.